This is a list of T cell receptor beta chains from one sample in a study of cytomegalovirus exposure and HLA in healthy donors. Assay used: immunoSEQ multiplex PCR; TCRdb lists only in-frame clones, some missing. The top ten hold approximately 1.5% of the sample, which has 270,000 or so clones, around nine tenths seen once. The sample consisted of PBMCs. The receptors derive from a girl aged 2-10 years in good health and CMV-seronegative. The CDR3 runs from the conserved cysteine through the conserved F or W. The order of the fields is clone size, V gene, J gene, D gene, CDR3 DNA, CDR3 protein. D genes are given only for firm matches. Not every row has a clone size; where given, it reads once, few, many or a size class.

>-|TRBV5-4|TRBJ2-1|TRBD2
TGTGCCAGCAGCCCGGTGGGCGGGAGCTATGAGCAGTTCTTC
CASSPVGGSYEQFF
>-|TRBV5-1|TRBJ2-3|TRBD2
TGCGCCAGCAGCTTGGGGCACCCGGGGGGAAGCCCATCTGATACGCAGTATTTT
CASSLGHPGGSPSDTQYF
>-|TRBV27|TRBJ1-1|-
TGTGCCAGCCGTCTAGGGGCCACTGAAGCTTTCTTT
CASRLGATEAFF
>once|TRBV12-5|TRBJ2-1|-
TGTGCTAGTGGTTCCGTTGAGCAGTTCTTC
CASGSVEQFF
>-|TRBV10-3|TRBJ2-7|TRBD1
TGTGCCACAGCCGAGGACAGGGAGTCCTACGAGCAGTACTTC
CATAEDRESYEQYF
>few|TRBV10-3|TRBJ2-7|TRBD1
TGTGCCATCAGTGCGGCAGGACAGGGGGTATACGAGCAGTACTTC
CAISAAGQGVYEQYF
>few|TRBV6-5|TRBJ2-3|-
TGTGCCAGCAGTTACTCTCTCTCAGCAGATACGCAGTATTTT
CASSYSLSADTQYF
>-|TRBV7-3|TRBJ2-3|-
TGTGCCAGCACGCTGGGCGGGTCGGCCCCAGATACGCAGTATTTT
CASTLGGSAPDTQYF
>-|TRBV7-6|TRBJ2-3|TRBD2
TGTGCCAGCAGCTTAGCGCGGCCTAGCGGGTACTCCACAGATACGCAGTATTTT
CASSLARPSGYSTDTQYF
>-|TRBV6-1|TRBJ1-5|-
TGTGCCAGCAGTGAATGGGGGAGGAATGCTCAGCCCCAGCATTTT
CASSEWGRNAQPQHF
>-|TRBV6-5|TRBJ1-5|-
TGTGCCAGCAGTTACTTACAGGGTAATCAGCCCCAGCATTTT
CASSYLQGNQPQHF
>-|TRBV7-9|TRBJ1-2|TRBD1
TGTGCCAGCAGCTCGACAGGGAGCTATGGCTACACCTTC
CASSSTGSYGYTF
>-|TRBV5-6|TRBJ1-5|-
TGTGCCAGCAGCTTGGGCCCCTATAGCAATCAGCCCCAGCATTTT
CASSLGPYSNQPQHF
>-|TRBV27|TRBJ2-7|-
TGTGCCAGCAGTTTAGGACAGCCTAAAATTTCCGAGCAGTACTTC
CASSLGQPKISEQYF
>-|TRBV2|TRBJ2-1|-
TGTGCCAGCATTAGCGCCGATCTGTTCTTC
CASISADLFF
>-|TRBV10-3|TRBJ2-1|TRBD2
TGTGCCATCAGTTCGGAAACTAGCGGGATTTACAATGAGCAGTTCTTC
CAISSETSGIYNEQFF
>-|TRBV7-6|TRBJ2-7|-
TGTGCCAGCAGCTCCGAAGGACTCGACTACTCCTACGAGCAGTACTTC
CASSSEGLDYSYEQYF